The table lists the clone carrying this T cell receptor beta chain with a count of one. No antigen is known for it. The sample is drawn from a study of a mutant IDH1 vaccine in newly diagnosed glioma. Study in general: The initiation of vaccination occurred 4-6 weeks after radiotherapy alone, or with temozolomide cycles. Previous care, which was radiotherapy, temozolomide, or both, most often involved both.

The CDR3 is made up of 14 amino acids. The V end lost 5 bases, the J end lost 4 bases, and 14 bases lay between the germline ends. The germline V gene encodes CDR1 SNHLY and CDR2 FYNNEI. Assay used: immunoSEQ multiplex PCR; TCRdb lists only in-frame clones, some missing. The repertoire has tens of thousands of clones, 90% of them found once; the top ten carry about 4.6%. Time point in this sample: week 5, during vaccination. The investigators gave 300 ug of mutant IDH1 20-mer peptide in each vaccine dose, together with topical imiquimod. The specimen comprised PBMCs, sampled from a glioma patient whose treatment included an IDH1 peptide vaccine. This sequence joins TRBV2 and TRBJ1-2; unclear D gene. This clonotype was obtained from a woman in her 40s with glioma. The CDR3 reads CASSRPSGSYGYTF. The DNA for the CDR3 is TGTGCCAGCAGTCGCCCCTCTGGCAGCTATGGCTACACCTTC.